This T cell receptor (beta chain) was identified in a study of T cells after yellow fever vaccination. This clonotype was detected only a few times. 5'RACE template switching added a universal primer site and UMIs to TCR cDNA. TCRdb called the 5' RACE reads again in MiXCR, with one record for every CDR3 protein. The table shows some 560,000 distinct CDR3 sequences, with roughly 21% occurring only once. Unmatched junction bases numbered 9, after V lost 1 base and J lost 3 bases. Germline V gene lookup returns CDR1 SGHRS and CDR2 YFSETQ. The CDR3 runs 17 residues. Sequenced here: PBMCs, sampled 15 days after the yellow fever booster vaccination. The chain is built from TRBV5-1 and TRBJ2-1; 8 bases match TRBD2. The clonotype comes from a man aged 25 to 45 who received the YFV17D yellow fever vaccine. CDR3: CASSLLGGLAGYNEQFF. CDR3 in DNA: TGCGCCAGCAGCTTGCTGGGTGGGCTAGCGGGCTACAATGAGCAGTTCTTC.